What follows describes a single T cell receptor (beta chain). This sample was included in a study of OX40 agonist ivuxolimab in advanced cancers. V shed 4 bases and J shed 4 bases, with 16 bases lying between them. Germline CDR1 MGHRA, CDR2 YSYEKL. CDR3 size: 16 residues. Assay: immunoSEQ multiplex PCR; the TCRdb copy retains only in-frame clones and omits some. The table records approximately 74,000 clones, 80% to 85% of them present only once. Material: CD4+ or CD8+ T cells sorted from blood, obtained in a trial of the OX40 agonist ivuxolimab. The sequence derives from an adult with an advanced solid tumor such as melanoma, head and neck, liver or kidney cancer. The chain couples TRBV4-1 to TRBJ2-2; D might be TRBD1 (6 bases). CDR3 nucleotide sequence: TGCGCCAGCAGCCCCCGGGCCCCCAGGGGCACCGGGGAGCTGTTTTTT. This gives the protein CASSPRAPRGTGELFF.